This T cell receptor (beta chain) was identified in a study of T cell repertoires in cytomegalovirus infection. At the level of the study: It can be stated that public TCR beta signatures indicated CMV infection as well as a matching HLA type.

Only a few counts were recorded for this clonotype. Its antigen remains unknown. Regarding the study as a whole: Adding up the frequency of public TCR beta families identified people who carried CMV plus the relevant HLA.

TCRdb used MiXCR to reprocess the reads, holding one entry per CDR3 protein. Of around 570,000 distinct CDR3 sequences listed, over 35% were seen once; the top ten hold 48%. CDR1 is KGHDR, CDR2 SFDVKD, per germline. V was pared by 3 bases and J by 5 bases, with 6 bases of the junction left unmatched. The CDR3 is made up of 16 amino acids. V gene TRBV24-1 combines with J gene TRBJ2-1; 10 nucleotides agree with TRBD1. The TCR comes from a human donor in good health (CMV status not recorded). Some clones in this sample may be carry-over from other donors' samples. The source material was cultured PBMCs, sampled from culture after CMV antigen stimulation. The CDR3 nucleotides read TGTGCCACCAGTGATCCGGGACAGGGGCTGAACAATGAGCAGTTCTTC. It is translated as CATSDPGQGLNNEQFF.